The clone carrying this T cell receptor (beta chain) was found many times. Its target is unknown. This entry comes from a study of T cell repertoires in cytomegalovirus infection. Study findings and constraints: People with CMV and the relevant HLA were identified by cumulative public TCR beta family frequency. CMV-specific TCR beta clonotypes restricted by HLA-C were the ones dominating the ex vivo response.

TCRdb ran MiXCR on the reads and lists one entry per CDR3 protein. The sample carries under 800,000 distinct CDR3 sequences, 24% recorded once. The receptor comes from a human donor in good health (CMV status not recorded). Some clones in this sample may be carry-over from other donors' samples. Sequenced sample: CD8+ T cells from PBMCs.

The CDR3 sequence: CASSYRGQETQYF. The CDR3 nucleotides are TGTGCCAGTAGTTACAGGGGGCAAGAGACCCAGTACTTC. The J gene is TRBJ2-5, the V gene TRBV19; 8 bases map to TRBD1. The germline V gene encodes CDR1 LNHDA and CDR2 SQIVND (reference sequence). This CDR3 spans 13 amino acids. The trim removed 5 bases at V and 2 bases at J, leaving 1 base unmatched.